The 31 T cell receptor beta chains below were found in one sample sequenced in a study of cytomegalovirus exposure and HLA in healthy donors. With 60 Vbeta and 13 Jbeta primers, the PCR was carried out. Sequencing was performed with immunoSEQ multiplex PCR; in TCRdb, only in-frame clones are kept and a portion is missing. Recorded here are around 100,000 clones; the top ten clones represent about 6.8%. Sequencing was carried out using PBMCs. The source is a man aged 35-49 years in good health and CMV-seropositive.

The gene calls are TRBV6-5 and TRBJ2-5; D perhaps matches TRBD1 (6 bases). The J call may not be correct, given that the DNA end is closer to TRBJ2-7. This CDR3 has 11 residues. The germline V gene encodes CDR1 MNHEY and CDR2 SVGAGI. CDR3 residues: CATRQVYEQYF. Here the CDR3 DNA reads TGTGCCACCAGACAGGTTTACGAGCAGTACTTC.

J is TRBJ2-5 and V is TRBV5-1; D uncertain. The CDR3 is made up of 16 amino acids. Between the trimmed V and J ends, which lost 4 bases and 1 base, there was a span of 17 bases. Germline assignment: CDR1 SGHRS and CDR2 YFSETQ. The DNA of the CDR3 is TGCGCCAGCAGCATCGGAACCCGCGGCTTCCAAGAGACCCAGTACTTC. This gives the protein CASSIGTRGFQETQYF.

For the CDR3, the DNA is TGTGCCAGCAGTTCCGTCCCAACCGGGACAGCCCTCCTCTATGGCTACACCTTC. Translating it yields CASSSVPTGTALLYGYTF. The V gene is TRBV28, the J gene TRBJ1-2, with 7 bases lining up with TRBD1. The CDR3 is 18 residues long. V gave up 4 bases and J gave up 4 bases; unmatched junction bases: 18. Germline CDR1 reads MDHEN; CDR2 reads SYDVKM.

The J gene is TRBJ2-7, the V gene TRBV1; no DNA check was done on the table's D call, TRBD1. TRBV1 is tagged as a pseudogene. This CDR3 is 18 amino acids long. In DNA, the CDR3 is TGCACCAGCAGCCCGCTTGCGACAGGCCCCCGGGAATCCTACGAGCAGTACTTC. It translates to CTSSPLATGPRESYEQYF.

The CDR3 loop reads CASTKGGLVRSGANVLTF. The CDR3 region has the DNA TGTGCCAGCACTAAAGGCGGACTCGTTCGCTCTGGGGCCAACGTCCTGACTTTC. This chain links TRBV28 with TRBJ2-6; maybe TRBD2 (5 bases). CDR1 and CDR2 from the germline V gene are MDHEN and SYDVKM. The CDR3 is 18 amino acids. The ends were cut back, 7 bases at V and 0 bases at J, with 19 bases in the middle.

CDR3 bases: TGTGCCAGCAGTGACAGGGGGACCTACGAGCAGTACTTC. Amino acids: CASSDRGTYEQYF. This chain uses TRBV2 with TRBJ2-7; 7 positions match TRBD1. This CDR3 region has 13 residues. Germline loops: CDR1 SNHLY, CDR2 FYNNEI. Trimming removed 3 bases from V and 2 bases from J; junction bases left unmatched: 1.

In DNA form, the CDR3 reads TGTGCCAGCAGATTAGCGGGAGGGCCCGTTTGGGAGCTGTTTTTT. It encodes CASRLAGGPVWELFF. The J gene is TRBJ2-2, the V gene TRBV6-5; 11 bases are a match to TRBD2. The CDR3 length is 15 residues. Germline assignment: CDR1 MNHEY and CDR2 SVGAGI. Trimming took 6 bases from V and 9 from J; bases not matched to a gene: 9.

The chain recombines TRBV29-1 with TRBJ1-1; weak D call: TRBD1 (5 bases). The CDR3 covers 11 residues. Looked up from germline, CDR1 is SQVTM and CDR2 is ANQGSEA. V lost 1 base and J lost 10, with 10 bases in between. CDR3 loop: CSVEGVGGAFF. The CDR3 DNA is TGCAGCGTTGAAGGAGTCGGGGGAGCTTTCTTT.

J is TRBJ1-1 and V is TRBV11-2, with 8 bases that match TRBD1. The CDR3 is 15 residues long. The trim removed 5 bases at V and 5 bases at J, leaving 10 bases unmatched. Germline lookup yields CDR1 SGHAT and CDR2 FQNNGV. The DNA of the CDR3 is TGTGCCAGCAGCGCCTACAGGGGGAATAGGACTGAAGCTTTCTTT. Its protein is CASSAYRGNRTEAFF.

V is TRBV28 and J is TRBJ2-3; D perhaps matches TRBD1 (6 bases). The CDR3 loop spans 15 amino acids. Looked up from germline, CDR1 is MDHEN and CDR2 is SYDVKM. Trimming stripped 4 bases from V and 0 bases from J, with 11 bases between. For the CDR3, the DNA is TGTGCCAGCAGTTGGGACATACCTAGCACAGATACGCAGTATTTT. This codes for CASSWDIPSTDTQYF.

This rearrangement joins TRBV28 to TRBJ1-6; D unresolved. In germline, CDR1 is MDHEN, CDR2 SYDVKM. V was pared by 5 bases and J by 0 bases, with 5 bases between. The length of the CDR3 is 14 residues. DNA for the CDR3: TGTGCCAGCAGTACGAGCTCCTATAATTCACCCCTCCACTTT. Translated, it gives CASSTSSYNSPLHF.

V and J are TRBV7-2 and TRBJ2-2; weak D call: TRBD2 (5 bases). V lost 2 bases and J lost 6, with 16 bases in between. The CDR3 is 16 residues long. Germline values: CDR1 SGHTA, CDR2 FQGNSA. CDR3 region: CASSLFGVGASGELFF. The CDR3 nucleotides read TGTGCCAGCAGCTTATTCGGGGTTGGAGCCTCCGGGGAGCTGTTTTTT.

V is TRBV21-1 and J is TRBJ2-1; the table's D call, TRBD2, was not checked against the DNA. TRBV21-1 is a known pseudogene. The CDR3 extends over 14 amino acids. The CDR3 spells CASSSRTTFNEQFF. CDR3 sequence (DNA): TGTGCCAGCAGCAGCCGGACTACCTTCAATGAGCAGTTCTTC.

This chain joins TRBV19 and TRBJ2-1, with 9 bases fitting TRBD2. With 3 bases clipped from V and 3 bases from J, the junction kept 9 bases outside the gene matches. In germline, CDR1 is LNHDA, CDR2 SQIVND (reference sequence). The CDR3 has 17 amino acids. The CDR3 here is CASSIVSGSGSYNEQFF. DNA of the CDR3: TGTGCCAGTAGTATTGTCTCCGGTAGCGGGAGCTACAATGAGCAGTTCTTC.

The V and J genes are TRBV15 and TRBJ1-2; the D gene is possibly TRBD1 (5 bases). V lost 0 bases to trimming and J lost 4 bases, with 9 bases between them. CDR3 size: 14 residues. Germline assignment: CDR1 LNHNV and CDR2 YYDKDF (reference sequence). This chain's CDR3 is CATSRDVRGYGYTF. Written as DNA, the CDR3 is TGTGCCACCAGCAGAGATGTAAGGGGCTATGGCTACACCTTC.

The chain is built from TRBV4-1 and TRBJ2-7, with D perhaps matching TRBD1 (5 bases). Trimming removed 4 bases from V and 0 bases from J, with 10 bases in between. The germline V gene has CDR1 MGHRA and CDR2 YSYEKL. This CDR3 is 14 amino acids long. Here the CDR3 reads CASSLDGASYEQYF. The DNA of the CDR3 is TGCGCCAGCAGCCTGGATGGGGCCTCCTACGAGCAGTACTTC.

The chain couples TRBV5-1 to TRBJ2-1; TRBD1 agrees at 12 bases. The CDR3 is 17 amino acids. V gave up 0 bases and J gave up 3 bases; unmatched junction bases: 4. The germline CDR1 and CDR2 sequences are SGHRS and YFSETQ. The CDR3 reads CASSLVGTGGFYNEQFF. The CDR3 nucleotides are TGCGCCAGCAGCTTGGTGGGGACAGGGGGCTTCTACAATGAGCAGTTCTTC.

The V gene is TRBV5-6, the J gene TRBJ2-3; D gene uncertain. Per the germline V gene, CDR1 is SGHDT and CDR2 is YYEEEE. V was trimmed by 1 base and J by 4 bases, leaving 10 bases between them. This CDR3 comprises 14 residues. The CDR3, as DNA: TGTGCCAGCAGCTTGCGGGTTGCCGCAGATACGCAGTATTTT. Amino acids: CASSLRVAADTQYF.

The chain combines TRBV16 with TRBJ2-7; 7 nucleotides match TRBD2. V lost 0 bases to trimming and J lost 1 base; unmatched junction nucleotides: 6. The CDR3 is 16 amino acids. CDR1 KGHSY and CDR2 FQNENV come from the germline V gene. CDR3 in amino acids: CASSQSGRGGSYEQYF. CDR3 coding DNA: TGTGCCAGCAGCCAATCAGGGCGGGGAGGGTCCTACGAGCAGTACTTC.

The chain carries TRBV6-5 and TRBJ1-5, with D possibly being TRBD1 (5 bases). CDR1 and CDR2 from the germline V gene are MNHEY and SVGAGI. This CDR3 is built from 13 residues. The V gene lost 8 bases and the J gene lost 2 bases, with 10 bases spanning the gap. Here the CDR3 DNA reads TGTGCCAGCTCCAGGGAAGGCAATCAGCCCCAGCATTTT. Translated, it gives CASSREGNQPQHF.

V is TRBV28 and J is TRBJ2-7; perhaps TRBD1 as D (5 bases). The V gene's germline CDR1 is MDHEN and CDR2 SYDVKM. Trimming pared 1 base from V and 0 bases from J, leaving 13 bases between. The CDR3 is made up of 16 amino acids. The CDR3 DNA reads TGTGCCAGCAGTTTATCTCAGGGTCTAGGCTCCTACGAGCAGTACTTC. This gives the protein CASSLSQGLGSYEQYF.

The chain joins TRBV6-5 to TRBJ2-7, with a tentative D call TRBD1 (6 bases). Germline CDR1 is MNHEY and CDR2 is SVGAGI. The CDR3 has 14 amino acids. The germline V and J ends were trimmed by 6 bases and 2 bases, with 14 bases remaining between them. The CDR3 is CASRLSQGTYEQYF. The CDR3 DNA sequence: TGTGCCAGCAGACTGTCACAGGGTACCTACGAGCAGTACTTC.

The gene calls are TRBV18 and TRBJ2-7; 9 nucleotides align to TRBD1. The CDR3 is made up of 15 amino acids. The germline CDR1 and CDR2 sequences are KGHSH and LQKENI. The J segment lost 5 bases and the V segment lost 2 bases, leaving 7 bases of the junction unmatched. CDR3 residues: CASSPRGTGFNEQYF. Written as DNA, the CDR3 is TGTGCCAGCTCACCAAGGGGGACAGGGTTCAACGAGCAGTACTTC. The whole variable domain, filled in from reference TRBV18 and TRBJ2-7, reads NAGVMQNPRHLVRRRGQEARLRCSPMKGHSHVYWYRQLPEEGLKFMVYLQKENIIDESGMPKERFSAEFPKEGPSILRIQQVVRGDSAAYFCASSPRGTGFNEQYFGPGTRLTVT.

This sequence joins TRBV14 and TRBJ2-1; maybe TRBD2 (5 bases). Trimming took 1 base from V and 4 from J, leaving 11 bases between them. Germline values: CDR1 SGHDN, CDR2 FVKESK. This CDR3 has 15 residues. The CDR3 loop reads CASSQALWEYNEQFF. The CDR3 nucleotides are TGTGCCAGCAGCCAAGCGTTATGGGAGTACAATGAGCAGTTCTTC.

The V and J genes are TRBV6-5 and TRBJ2-7; no clear D gene. Deletions cut 0 bases from V and 4 bases from J, with 7 bases between. The CDR3 is 13 residues long. Germline lookup yields CDR1 MNHEY and CDR2 SVGAGI. The CDR3 region is CASSYSNRYEQYF. CDR3 bases: TGTGCCAGCAGTTACTCTAATCGTTACGAGCAGTACTTC.

The chain employs TRBV9 and TRBJ2-2; 8 bases are shared with TRBD2. Per the germline V gene, CDR1 is SGDLS and CDR2 is YYNGEE. Losses at the gene ends were 6 bases for V and 0 bases for J; bases not matched to a gene: 7. The length of the CDR3 is 16 residues. As DNA, the CDR3 is TGTGCCAGCACCCCGACTAGCGTACCGAACACCGGGGAGCTGTTTTTT. Protein: CASTPTSVPNTGELFF.

This chain connects TRBV11-2 to TRBJ2-1; D unclear. V was shortened by 0 bases and J by 7 bases, with 4 bases between the two germline ends. This CDR3 spans 12 amino acids. The germline CDR1 and CDR2 sequences are SGHAT and FQNNGV. The CDR3, as DNA: TGTGCCAGCAGCTTAGACAGGAATGAGCAGTTCTTC. Protein sequence: CASSLDRNEQFF.

The V gene is TRBV5-4, the J gene TRBJ2-2, with a tentative D call TRBD1 (5 bases). The ends were cut back, 7 bases at V and 0 bases at J, with 19 bases in the middle. Germline CDR1 is SGHNT and CDR2 is YYREEE (reference sequence). This CDR3 contains 17 residues. DNA for the CDR3: TGTGCCAGCCAAGAGAAAACAGGATTTGCGAACACCGGGGAGCTGTTTTTT. As protein: CASQEKTGFANTGELFF.

The chain links TRBV6-1 to TRBJ1-2, with 10 bases matching TRBD1. There are 13 residues in the CDR3. Trimming took 6 bases from V and 6 from J; bases not matched to a gene: 4. In germline, CDR1 is MNHNS, CDR2 SASEGT. The CDR3 sequence: CASRPGTGDGYTF. The DNA for the CDR3 is TGTGCCAGCAGACCCGGGACAGGGGATGGCTACACCTTC.

This chain uses TRBV5-6 with TRBJ2-5, with a tentative D call TRBD1 (5 bases). V was trimmed by 3 bases and J by 2 bases, leaving 11 bases between them. This CDR3 has 14 residues. Germline lookup yields CDR1 SGHDT and CDR2 YYEEEE. CDR3 nucleotides: TGTGCCAGCAGCTCCACAGGTTCACAAGAGACCCAGTACTTC. As protein: CASSSTGSQETQYF.

For this clone: At the DNA level, this CDR3 is encoded by other sequences in the same sample as well. The chain carries TRBV5-6 and TRBJ2-7, with 11 bases aligning to TRBD1. This CDR3 has 14 amino acids. V lost 2 bases to trimming and J lost 4 bases; unmatched junction nucleotides: 2. Germline V gives CDR1 SGHDT, CDR2 YYEEEE. The CDR3 here is CASSFGTGGYEQYF. The CDR3 DNA follows: TGTGCCAGCAGCTTTGGGACAGGGGGATACGAGCAGTACTTC.